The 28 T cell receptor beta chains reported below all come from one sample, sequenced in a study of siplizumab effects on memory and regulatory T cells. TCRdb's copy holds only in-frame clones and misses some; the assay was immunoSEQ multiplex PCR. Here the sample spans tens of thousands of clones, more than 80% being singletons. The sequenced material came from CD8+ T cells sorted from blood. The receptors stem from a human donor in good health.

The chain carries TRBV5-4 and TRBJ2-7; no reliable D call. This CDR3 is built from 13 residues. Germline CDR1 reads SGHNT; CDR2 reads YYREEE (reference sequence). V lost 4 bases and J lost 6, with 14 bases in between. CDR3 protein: CASSPSSISEQYF. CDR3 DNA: TGTGCCAGCAGCCCAAGCTCGATTTCCGAGCAGTACTTC.

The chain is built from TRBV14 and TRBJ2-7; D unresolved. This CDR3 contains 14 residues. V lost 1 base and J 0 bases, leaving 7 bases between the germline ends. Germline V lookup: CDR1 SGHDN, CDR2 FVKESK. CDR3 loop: CASSQGHPSYEQYF. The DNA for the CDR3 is TGTGCCAGCAGCCAAGGTCACCCCTCCTACGAGCAGTACTTC.

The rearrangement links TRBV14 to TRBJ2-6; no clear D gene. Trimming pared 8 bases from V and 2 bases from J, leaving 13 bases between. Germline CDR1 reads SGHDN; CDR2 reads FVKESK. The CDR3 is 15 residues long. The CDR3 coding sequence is TGTGCCAGCCCACAAGGGCTGCCTGGGGCCAACGTCCTGACTTTC. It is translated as CASPQGLPGANVLTF.

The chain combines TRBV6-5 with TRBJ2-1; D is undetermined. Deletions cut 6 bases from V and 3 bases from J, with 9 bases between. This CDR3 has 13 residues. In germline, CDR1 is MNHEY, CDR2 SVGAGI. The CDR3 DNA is TGTGCCAGCAGATCCACCGACTACAATGAGCAGTTCTTC. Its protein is CASRSTDYNEQFF.

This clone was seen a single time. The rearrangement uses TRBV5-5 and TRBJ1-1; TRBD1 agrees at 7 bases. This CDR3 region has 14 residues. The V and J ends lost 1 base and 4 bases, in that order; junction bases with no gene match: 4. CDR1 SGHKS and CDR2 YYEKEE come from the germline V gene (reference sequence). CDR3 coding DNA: TGTGCCAGCAGCTTGACAGGGGAGGGCACTGAAGCTTTCTTT. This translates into CASSLTGEGTEAFF.

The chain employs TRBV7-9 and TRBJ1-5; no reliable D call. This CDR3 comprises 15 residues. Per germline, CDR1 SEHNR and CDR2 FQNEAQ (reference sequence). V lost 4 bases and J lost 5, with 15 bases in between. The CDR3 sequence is CASSSTASSDQPQHF. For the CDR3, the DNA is TGTGCCAGCAGCTCGACCGCGAGCTCCGATCAGCCCCAGCATTTT. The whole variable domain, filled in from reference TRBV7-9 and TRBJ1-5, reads DTGVSQNPRHKITKRGQNVTFRCDPISEHNRLYWYRQTLGQGPEFLTYFQNEAQLEKSRLLSDRFSAERPKGSFSTLEIQRTEQGDSAMYLCASSSTASSDQPQHFGDGTRLSIL.

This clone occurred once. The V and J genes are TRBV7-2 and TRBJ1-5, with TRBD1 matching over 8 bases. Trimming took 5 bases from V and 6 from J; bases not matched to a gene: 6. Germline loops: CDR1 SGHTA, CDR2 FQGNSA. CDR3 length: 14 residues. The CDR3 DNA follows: TGTGCCAGCAGCAAGACAGGGGCGTTTCAGCCCCAGCATTTT. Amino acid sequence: CASSKTGAFQPQHF.

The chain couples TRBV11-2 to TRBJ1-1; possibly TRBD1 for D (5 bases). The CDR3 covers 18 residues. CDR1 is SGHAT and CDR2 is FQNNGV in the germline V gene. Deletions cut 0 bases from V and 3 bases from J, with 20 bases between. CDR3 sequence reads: CASSLEDWGSGSDTEAFF. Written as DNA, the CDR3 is TGTGCCAGCAGCTTAGAAGATTGGGGCTCCGGGTCGGACACTGAAGCTTTCTTT.

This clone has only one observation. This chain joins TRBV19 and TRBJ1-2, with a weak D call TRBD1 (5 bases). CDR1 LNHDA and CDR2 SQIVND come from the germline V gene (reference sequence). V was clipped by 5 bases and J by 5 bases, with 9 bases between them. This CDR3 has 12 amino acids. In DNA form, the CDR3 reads TGTGCCAGTAGTCTCGACAGATATGGCTACACCTTC. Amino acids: CASSLDRYGYTF.

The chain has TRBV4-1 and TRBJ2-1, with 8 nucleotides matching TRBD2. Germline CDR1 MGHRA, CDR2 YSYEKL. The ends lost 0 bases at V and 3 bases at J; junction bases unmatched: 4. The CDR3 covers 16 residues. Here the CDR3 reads CASSQDVGGGYNEQFF. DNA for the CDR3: TGCGCCAGCAGCCAAGATGTCGGGGGGGGCTACAATGAGCAGTTCTTC.

The CDR3 protein is CASSTGQTVNQPQHF. The DNA for the CDR3 is TGTGCCAGCAGCACGGGACAGACTGTCAATCAGCCCCAGCATTTT. The chain has TRBV9 and TRBJ1-5; 7 bases map to TRBD1. CDR1 and CDR2 from the germline V gene are SGDLS and YYNGEE. After removal of 4 bases from V and 3 bases from J, the junction contained 7 bases not matched to a gene. This CDR3 contains 15 residues.

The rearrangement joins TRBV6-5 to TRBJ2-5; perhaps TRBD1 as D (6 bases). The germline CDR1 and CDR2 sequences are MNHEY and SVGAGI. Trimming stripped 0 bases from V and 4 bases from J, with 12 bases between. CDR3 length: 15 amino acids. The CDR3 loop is CASSYSMGARETQYF. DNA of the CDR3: TGTGCCAGCAGTTACTCGATGGGGGCCCGAGAGACCCAGTACTTC.

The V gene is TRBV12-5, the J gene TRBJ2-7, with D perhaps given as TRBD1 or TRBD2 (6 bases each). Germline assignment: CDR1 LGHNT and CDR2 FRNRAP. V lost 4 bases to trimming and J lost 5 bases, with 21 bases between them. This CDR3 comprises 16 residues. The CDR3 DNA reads TGTGCTAGTGGTTCCCCTCGAGGTGGAGGGGGGAACGAGCAGTACTTC. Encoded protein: CASGSPRGGGGNEQYF. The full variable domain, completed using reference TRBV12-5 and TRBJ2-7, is DARVTQTPRHKVTEMGQEVTMRCQPILGHNTVFWYRQTMMQGLELLAYFRNRAPLDDSGMPKDRFSAEMPDATLATLKIQPSEPRDSAVYFCASGSPRGGGGNEQYFGPGTRLTVT.

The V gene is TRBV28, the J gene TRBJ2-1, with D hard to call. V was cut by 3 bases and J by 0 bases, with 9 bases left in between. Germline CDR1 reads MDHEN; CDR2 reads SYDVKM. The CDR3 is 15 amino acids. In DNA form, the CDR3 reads TGTGCCAGCAGTTTTGATGGAAGCTCCTACAATGAGCAGTTCTTC. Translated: CASSFDGSSYNEQFF.

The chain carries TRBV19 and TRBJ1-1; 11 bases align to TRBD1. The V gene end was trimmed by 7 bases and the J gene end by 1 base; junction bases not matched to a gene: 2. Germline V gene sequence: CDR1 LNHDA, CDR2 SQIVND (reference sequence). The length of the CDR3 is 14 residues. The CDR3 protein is CASIGQGANTEAFF. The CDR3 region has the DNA TGTGCCAGTATCGGACAGGGGGCGAACACTGAAGCTTTCTTT.

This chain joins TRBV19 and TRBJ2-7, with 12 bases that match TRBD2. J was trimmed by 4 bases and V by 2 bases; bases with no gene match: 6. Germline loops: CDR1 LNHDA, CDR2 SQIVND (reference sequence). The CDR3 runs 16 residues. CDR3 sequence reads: CASSITGTSGSYEQYF. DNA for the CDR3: TGTGCCAGTAGTATAACCGGGACTAGCGGGTCGTACGAGCAGTACTTC.

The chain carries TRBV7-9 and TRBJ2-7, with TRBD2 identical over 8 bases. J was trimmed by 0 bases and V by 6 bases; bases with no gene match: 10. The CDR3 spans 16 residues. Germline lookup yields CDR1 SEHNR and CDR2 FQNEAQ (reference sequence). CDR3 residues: CASSHIRLAGSYEQYF. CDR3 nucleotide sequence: TGTGCCAGCAGTCACATTAGGCTAGCGGGCTCCTACGAGCAGTACTTC.

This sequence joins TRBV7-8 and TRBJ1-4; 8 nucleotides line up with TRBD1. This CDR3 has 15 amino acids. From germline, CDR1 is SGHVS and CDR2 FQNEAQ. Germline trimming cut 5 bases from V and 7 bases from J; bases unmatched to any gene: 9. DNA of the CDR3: TGTGCCAGCAGCCATTTTACAGGGGGAGGTGAAAAACTGTTTTTT. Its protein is CASSHFTGGGEKLFF. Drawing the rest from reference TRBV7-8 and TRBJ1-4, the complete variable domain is GAGVSQSPRYKVAKRGQDVALRCDPISGHVSLFWYQQALGQGPEFLTYFQNEAQLDKSGLPSDRFFAERPEGSVSTLKIQRTQQEDSAVYLCASSHFTGGGEKLFFGSGTQLSVL.

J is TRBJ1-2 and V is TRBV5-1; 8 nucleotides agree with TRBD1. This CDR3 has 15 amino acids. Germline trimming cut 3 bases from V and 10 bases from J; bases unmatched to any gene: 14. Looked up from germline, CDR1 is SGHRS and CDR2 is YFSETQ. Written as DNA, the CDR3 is TGCGCCAGCAGCTCCCCACAGGGGGACCAACTCGACTACACCTTC. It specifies CASSSPQGDQLDYTF.

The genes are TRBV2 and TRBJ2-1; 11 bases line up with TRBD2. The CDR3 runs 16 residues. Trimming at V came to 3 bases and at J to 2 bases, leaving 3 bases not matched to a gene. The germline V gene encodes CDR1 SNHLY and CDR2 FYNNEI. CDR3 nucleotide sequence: TGTGCCAGCAGTGAGGGACTAGCGGCTACCTACAATGAGCAGTTCTTC. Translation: CASSEGLAATYNEQFF.

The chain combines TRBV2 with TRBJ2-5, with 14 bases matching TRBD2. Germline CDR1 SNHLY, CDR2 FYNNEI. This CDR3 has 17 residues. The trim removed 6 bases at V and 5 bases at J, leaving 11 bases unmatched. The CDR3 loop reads CASSPGTSGGPGETQYF. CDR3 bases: TGTGCCAGCAGCCCCGGGACTAGCGGGGGCCCGGGGGAGACCCAGTACTTC. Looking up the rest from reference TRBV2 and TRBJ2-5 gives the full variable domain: EPEVTQTPSHQVTQMGQEVILRCVPISNHLYFYWYRQILGQKVEFLVSFYNNEISEKSEIFDDQFSVERPDGSNFTLKIRSTKLEDSAMYFCASSPGTSGGPGETQYFGPGTRLLVL.

In DNA form, the CDR3 reads TGTGCCAGCTCACCATTGGGGGGTGAGCAGTTCTTC. It encodes CASSPLGGEQFF. V and J are TRBV18 and TRBJ2-1, with a weak D call TRBD2 (6 bases). The CDR3 extends over 12 amino acids. V was pared by 2 bases and J by 9 bases, with 8 bases between. The germline gives CDR1 KGHSH, CDR2 LQKENI. Full variable domain (remainder filled in from reference TRBV18 and TRBJ2-1): NAGVMQNPRHLVRRRGQEARLRCSPMKGHSHVYWYRQLPEEGLKFMVYLQKENIIDESGMPKERFSAEFPKEGPSILRIQQVVRGDSAAYFCASSPLGGEQFFGPGTRLTVL.

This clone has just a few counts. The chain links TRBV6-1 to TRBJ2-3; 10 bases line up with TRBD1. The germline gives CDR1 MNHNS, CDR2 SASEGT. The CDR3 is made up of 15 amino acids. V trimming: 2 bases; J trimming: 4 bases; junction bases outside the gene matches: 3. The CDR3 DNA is TGTGCCAGCAGTGAAAAGGGGACAGGGGCAGATACGCAGTATTTT. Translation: CASSEKGTGADTQYF.

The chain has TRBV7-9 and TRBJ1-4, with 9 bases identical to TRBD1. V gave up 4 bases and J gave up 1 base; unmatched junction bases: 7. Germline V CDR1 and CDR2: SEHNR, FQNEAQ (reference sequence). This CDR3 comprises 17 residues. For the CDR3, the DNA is TGTGCCAGCAGCTCCACCGACAGGGGGGTAACTAATGAAAAACTGTTTTTT. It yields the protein CASSSTDRGVTNEKLFF.

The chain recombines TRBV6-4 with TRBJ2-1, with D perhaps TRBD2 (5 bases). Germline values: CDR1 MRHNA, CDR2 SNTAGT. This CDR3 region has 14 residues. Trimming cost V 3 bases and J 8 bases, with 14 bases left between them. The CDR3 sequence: CASSEYGIFDEQFF. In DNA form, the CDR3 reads TGTGCCAGCAGTGAATACGGGATCTTCGATGAGCAGTTCTTC.

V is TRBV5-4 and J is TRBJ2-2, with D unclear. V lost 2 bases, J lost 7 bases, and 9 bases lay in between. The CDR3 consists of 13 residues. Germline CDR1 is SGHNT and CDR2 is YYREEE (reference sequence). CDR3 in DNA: TGTGCCAGCAGCTTCAGAGGCGGCGGGGAGCTGTTTTTT. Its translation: CASSFRGGGELFF.

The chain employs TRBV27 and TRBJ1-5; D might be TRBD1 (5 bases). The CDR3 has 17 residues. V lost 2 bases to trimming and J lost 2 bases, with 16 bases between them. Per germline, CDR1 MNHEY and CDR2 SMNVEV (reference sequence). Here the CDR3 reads CASSLVGGGSGNQPQHF. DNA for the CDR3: TGTGCCAGCAGTTTAGTCGGTGGGGGGAGCGGCAATCAGCCCCAGCATTTT.

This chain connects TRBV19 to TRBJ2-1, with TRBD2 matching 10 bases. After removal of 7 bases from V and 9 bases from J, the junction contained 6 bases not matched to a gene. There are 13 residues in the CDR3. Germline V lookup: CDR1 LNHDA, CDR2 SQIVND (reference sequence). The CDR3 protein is CASNKREGREQFF. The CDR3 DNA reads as TGTGCCAGTAATAAGCGGGAGGGCCGTGAGCAGTTCTTC.